The subject of this entry is one T cell receptor beta chain. Antigen: not known. These data come from a study of response to subunit inactivated influenza vaccine. Whole-study results and caveats: Authors suggested each seasonal flu vaccination may recruit only limited numbers of new T cells.

TCRdb called the RT-PCR reads again in MiXCR, with one record for every CDR3 protein. Among about 780,000 distinct CDR3 sequences, less than 20% were seen once, and the ten largest hold under 13%. From germline, CDR1 is MNHEY and CDR2 SVGEGT. The CDR3 spans 18 residues. With 5 bases clipped from V and 4 bases from J, the junction kept 20 bases outside the gene matches. Specimen: PBMCs from blood, collected roughly 5 days after vaccination. This receptor was taken from a man aged 45 to 65 who received an inactivated influenza vaccine. This rearrangement joins TRBV6-2 or TRBV6-3 to TRBJ2-7, with 7 nucleotides matching TRBD1. CDR3 sequence: CASSLGTADPWFRYEQYF. CDR3 DNA: TGTGCCAGCAGTCTCGGGACAGCCGACCCTTGGTTTCGGTACGAGCAGTACTTC.